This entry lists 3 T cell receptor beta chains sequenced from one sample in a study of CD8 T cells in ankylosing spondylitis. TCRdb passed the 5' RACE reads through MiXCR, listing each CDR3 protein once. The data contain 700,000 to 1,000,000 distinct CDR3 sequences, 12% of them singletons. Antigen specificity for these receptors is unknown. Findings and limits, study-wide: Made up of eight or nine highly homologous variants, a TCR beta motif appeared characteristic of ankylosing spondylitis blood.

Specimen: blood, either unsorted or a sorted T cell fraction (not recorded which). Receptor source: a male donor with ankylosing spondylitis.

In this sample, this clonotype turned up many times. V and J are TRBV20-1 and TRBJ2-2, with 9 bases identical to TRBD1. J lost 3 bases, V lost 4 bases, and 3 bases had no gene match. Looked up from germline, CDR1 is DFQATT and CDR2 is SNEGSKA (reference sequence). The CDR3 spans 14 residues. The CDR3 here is CSAKTGGYTGELFF. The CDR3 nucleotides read TGCAGTGCTAAGACAGGGGGATACACCGGGGAGCTGTTTTTT.

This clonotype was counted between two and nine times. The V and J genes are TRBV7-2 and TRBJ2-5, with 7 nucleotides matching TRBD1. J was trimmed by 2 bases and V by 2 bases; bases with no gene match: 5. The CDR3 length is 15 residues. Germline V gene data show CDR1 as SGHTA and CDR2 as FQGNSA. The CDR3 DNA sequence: TGTGCCAGCAGCTTAAATAAGGGACAGCAAGAGACCCAGTACTTC. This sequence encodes CASSLNKGQQETQYF.

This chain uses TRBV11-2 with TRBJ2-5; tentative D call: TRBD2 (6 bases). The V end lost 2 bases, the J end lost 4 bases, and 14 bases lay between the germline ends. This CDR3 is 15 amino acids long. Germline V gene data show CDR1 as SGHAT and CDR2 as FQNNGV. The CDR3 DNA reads TGTGCCAGCAGCTTAAGAAGGCAGGAGGGAGAGACCCAGTACTTC. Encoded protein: CASSLRRQEGETQYF.